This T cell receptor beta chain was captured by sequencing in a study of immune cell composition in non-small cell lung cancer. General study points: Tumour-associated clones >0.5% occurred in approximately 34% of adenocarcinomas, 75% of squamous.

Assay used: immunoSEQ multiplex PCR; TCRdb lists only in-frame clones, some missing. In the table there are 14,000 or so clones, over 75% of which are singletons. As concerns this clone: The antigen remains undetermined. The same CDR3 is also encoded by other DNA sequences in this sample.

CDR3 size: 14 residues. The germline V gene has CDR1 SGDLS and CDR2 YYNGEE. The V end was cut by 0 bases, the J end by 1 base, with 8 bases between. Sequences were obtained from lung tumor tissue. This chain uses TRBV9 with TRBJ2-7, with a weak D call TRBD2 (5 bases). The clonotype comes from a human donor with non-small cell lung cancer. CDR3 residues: CASSVGSGSYEQYF. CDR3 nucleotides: TGTGCCAGCAGCGTAGGGAGCGGTTCCTACGAGCAGTACTTC.